This T cell receptor beta chain was profiled in a study of vaccination effects on CD4 cells after COVID-19 (dated by TCRdb to between 2021 and 2024). Study-wide context: Each participant got two doses of an mRNA SARS-CoV-2 vaccine, either BNT162b2 or mRNA-1273. The full study included 9 to 10 COVID-19 convalescent patients and a few SARS-CoV-2-naive healthy vaccine recipients. SARS-CoV-2 spike-specific CD4+ TCR repertoires from before and after mRNA vaccination were compared in COVID-19 convalescent patients and in infection-naive vaccine recipients. In the study, cultures from other donors were sequenced using the Oncomine TCR Beta short-read assay on an Illumina iSeq 100. What the authors observed across the whole study: Among healthy vaccine recipients, nearly all vaccine-induced clones were SARS-CoV-2 mono-reactive, and just 1 of 255 was cross-reactive with common cold coronaviruses. At late post-vaccination timepoints, both infection-induced and vaccine-induced clones showed marked clonal contraction, consistent with waning T cell responses. Only a small number of convalescent patients were included, and no early post-infection timepoints were available, which limited the study.

V loses 0 bases of germline sequence and J loses 4 bases, and the interval between the two ends is 10 bases. The germline V gene (reference sequence) provides CDR1 LNHDA and CDR2 SQIVND. Taken from cysteine to phenylalanine, the CDR3 has 15 residues. The kept DNA is CDR3 alone, 45 bases in frame from the first base. In the ViraFEST assay, PBMC were stimulated with viral peptide pools, and TCR sequencing was then used to find antigen-specific CD4+ T cell clonotypes based on their expansion. After around eleven days of culture, CD4+ T cells were isolated with the EasySep CD4+ T cell isolation kit. The absence of prior SARS-CoV-2 infection in healthy vaccine recipients was confirmed by negative nucleocapsid antibodies before and after vaccination. About 2 million PBMC per well were cultured in IMDM with roughly 5% human AB serum, 8.5 to 10 IU/ml IL-2 and gentamicin, plus 10 ug/ml peptides. Half of the culture medium was replaced with fresh IL-2-containing medium on days 3 and 7. Unless noted otherwise, every peptide stimulation condition was cultured in triplicate wells. PBMC were separated from whole blood using Ficoll-Paque Plus gradient centrifugation and were then either cryopreserved at -140C or used fresh. The overlapping peptide pools covered the spike proteins of SARS-CoV-2 as well as those of the common cold coronaviruses HCoV-NL63, HCoV-OC43 and HCoV-229E. The QIAamp micro DNA kit was used to extract genomic DNA from the cultured CD4+ T cells.

To note about this clone: Its antigen has not been determined. There are no base qualities to consult, and no much larger clone falls within one base.

The library was built by means of the immunoSEQ multiplex PCR assay. DNA from the CD4+ T cells that had been cultured and isolated underwent TCR beta CDR3 sequencing. The published analysis was carried out like this. Non-productive TCR sequences were removed, reads were trimmed to the CDR3 region, and CDR3s of at least 7 amino acids were retained. Antigen-specific clonotypes were identified with the MANAFEST web app by comparing expansion in peptide wells against reference cultures. For clones to be considered positive, expansion at FDR<0.05 versus reference and all other wells, an odds ratio above 5, and a frequency above 0.1% in two replicate wells were required. Cross-reactive clonotypes were defined as significantly expanded in SARS-CoV-2 spike wells and in at least one common cold coronavirus spike condition. CDR3 similarity was assessed by Levenshtein distance with the stringdist R package, and unrooted trees were built with ape in R 3.6.1. TCRdb took this table from immuneACCESS and kept in-frame rearrangements with V and J called. Such tables lack part of the clones; where checked against another copy, unresolved V genes explain under half of the gap, and the rest is unexplained. Clone size and V and J calls were adopted from that table, with D and trimming inferred from the DNA. Present in this sample are around 30,000 clones, approximately 68% of which were seen just once. The leading ten clones occupy around 28% of the sample.

This receptor chain uses TRBV19 and TRBJ1-3; the D region possibly corresponds to TRBD1 (6 bases align). This sample comprised CD4+ T cells from PBMCs cultured with HCoV-229E spike peptides, obtained before COVID-19 vaccination. The cell subset or site label, read with the paper, signifies: HCoV-229E spike overlapping peptide pool stimulation. This TCR was recovered from a human donor who received a COVID-19 vaccine. The DNA sequence reads TGTGCCAGTAGTATAGAAGCAGGGGAAGGAAACACCATATATTTT. This codes for CASSIEAGEGNTIYF. Where the CDR3 stops, the reference TRBV19 and TRBJ1-3 genes take over; the full variable domain is DGGITQSPKYLFRKEGQNVTLSCEQNLNHDAMYWYRQDPGQGLRLIYYSQIVNDFQKGDIAEGYSVSREKKESFPLTVTSAQKNPTAFYLCASSIEAGEGNTIYFGEGSWLTVV.